These 8 T cell receptor beta chains were all obtained from the same sample, sequenced in a study of blood T cell repertoires in COVID-19. Produced via immunoSEQ multiplex PCR; TCRdb's table is partial and in-frame only. Of roughly 150,000 clones listed, 75% to 90% are singletons. Sample: peripheral blood. These receptors were obtained from a man aged 80 or over with acute or convalescent COVID-19.

The gene calls are TRBV5-6 and TRBJ2-7, with D possibly TRBD1 on 6 matching bases. Germline V gene sequence: CDR1 SGHDT, CDR2 YYEEEE. This CDR3 region has 15 residues. Trimming took 2 bases from V and 4 from J, leaving 16 bases between them. This CDR3 is CASSFGTRGLYEQYF. The CDR3 nucleotides are TGTGCCAGCAGCTTCGGGACCAGGGGTCTATACGAGCAGTACTTC. The variable domain in full, completed from reference TRBV5-6 and TRBJ2-7, reads DAGVTQSPTHLIKTRGQQVTLRCSPKSGHDTVSWYQQALGQGPQFIFQYYEEEERQRGNFPDRFSGHQFPNYSSELNVNALLLGDSALYLCASSFGTRGLYEQYFGPGTRLTVT.

V is TRBV7-9 and J is TRBJ2-3; 10 bases line up with TRBD2. Germline values: CDR1 SEHNR, CDR2 FQNEAQ (reference sequence). The J segment lost 2 bases and the V segment lost 1 base, leaving 9 bases of the junction unmatched. The CDR3 is 18 amino acids. CDR3 in DNA: TGTGCCAGCAGCTTAGGGGCTAAAAGCGGGAGGGACACAGATACGCAGTATTTT. It encodes CASSLGAKSGRDTDTQYF.

The chain links TRBV19 to TRBJ1-5; D is undetermined. This CDR3 spans 13 amino acids. CDR1 is LNHDA and CDR2 is SQIVND in the germline V gene (reference sequence). V was trimmed by 4 bases and J by 7 bases, leaving 11 bases between them. The CDR3 loop reads CASSNVIGQPQHF. The DNA of the CDR3 is TGTGCCAGTAGTAATGTCATTGGCCAGCCCCAGCATTTT.

This chain joins TRBV19 and TRBJ2-5; 7 nucleotides agree with TRBD2. Unmatched junction bases numbered 10, after V lost 8 bases and J lost 1 base. Per the germline V gene, CDR1 is LNHDA and CDR2 is SQIVND (reference sequence). The CDR3 covers 15 residues. In DNA, the CDR3 is TGTGCCAGTTCCGATTGGGGGGGGAGCCAAGAGACCCAGTACTTC. The encoded protein is CASSDWGGSQETQYF.

The chain links TRBV7-6 to TRBJ1-5, with a possible D match to TRBD1 (5 bases). The CDR3 totals 14 residues. Germline V CDR1 and CDR2: SGHVS, FNYEAQ. V gave up 4 bases and J gave up 6 bases, with 13 bases separating them. The CDR3 is CASSSGGTGQPQHF. CDR3 DNA: TGTGCCAGCAGCTCCGGGGGTACCGGTCAGCCCCAGCATTTT.

The chain carries TRBV7-2 and TRBJ2-3, with unresolved D. Germline loops: CDR1 SGHTA, CDR2 FQGNSA. The germline V and J ends were trimmed by 4 bases and 0 bases, with 5 bases remaining between them. This CDR3 is 13 amino acids long. CDR3 sequence reads: CASSSPSTDTQYF. DNA of the CDR3: TGTGCCAGCAGCTCCCCAAGCACAGATACGCAGTATTTT.

This chain uses TRBV18 with TRBJ1-2; no definite D call. Trimming left V 4 bases short and J 5 bases short, with 11 bases between. The CDR3 is made up of 13 amino acids. From germline, CDR1 is KGHSH and CDR2 LQKENI. CDR3 sequence (DNA): TGTGCCAGCTCACTGGAATCGGGTTATGGCTACACCTTC. Translated, it gives CASSLESGYGYTF.

V usage is TRBV29-1 and J usage is TRBJ2-7; 12 bases map to TRBD1. Per germline, CDR1 SQVTM and CDR2 ANQGSEA. The J segment lost 5 bases and the V segment lost 4 bases, leaving 6 bases of the junction unmatched. The CDR3 spans 14 residues. The chain's CDR3 is CSVGGQGATDEQYF. The CDR3 DNA follows: TGCAGCGTTGGGGGACAGGGGGCGACGGACGAGCAGTACTTC.